The entry that follows covers one T cell receptor beta chain sequence. The antigen it binds to is not known. One base away there is no much larger clone; base qualities are not given. From the cysteine up to the phenylalanine, the CDR3 has a length of 16 residues. Only the CDR3 DNA stays, 48 bases, in frame from base 1. V gives up 3 bases and J gives up 0 bases, and the segment between their germline ends measures 12 bases. The germline V gene gives CDR1 as MDHEN and CDR2 as SYDVKM. The data belong to a study of T cell repertoires in cytomegalovirus infection (dated by TCRdb to the late 2010s). Study-wide context: The peptide stimulations were aimed at well-studied HLA-B-restricted epitopes as well as recently identified HLA-C-restricted CMV epitopes, whose presentation resists viral immunomodulation. Because public TCR beta signatures pointed to carriage of CMV infection together with the matching HLA type, the HLA type of each donor mattered for the analysis. Broader findings and caveats from the paper: In both this cohort and an independent cohort of several hundred donors, the cumulative frequency of public TCR beta family members distinguished carriers of CMV infection plus the relevant HLA type. The ex vivo response was dominated by HLA-C-restricted CMV-specific TCR beta clonotypes, which also provided the single most frequent clonotype in two of eight donors.

The treatment or condition label of this sample denotes: in vitro stimulation with specific CMV peptide epitopes to enrich CMV-specific T cells. TCRdb records Illumina HiSeq 1500 as the sequencer. TCRdb applied fastp at Q25 and MiXCR to the public reads, then kept only in-frame beta chains. Rows merge per CDR3 protein into single entries with the most common DNA and genes. This sample comprises about 83,000 distinct CDR3 sequences, more than 40% of them detected only once. Of the sample, just over 90% falls within the top ten clones. Recombination linked TRBV28 to TRBJ2-1, with no confident D gene call. The TCR was taken from a human donor in good health (CMV status not recorded). Some clones in this sample may be carry-over from other donors' samples. Sequencing was performed on CD8+ T cells from cultured PBMCs, taken from culture after CMV antigen stimulation. The CDR3 corresponds to CASSFRLRSSYNEQFF. The DNA is as follows: TGTGCCAGCAGTTTTCGTCTCAGAAGCTCCTACAATGAGCAGTTCTTC.